The next 5 T cell receptor beta chains were all read from a single sample in a study of PD-L1 blockade in urothelial cancer. Some clones are missing from TCRdb's copy, which holds only in-frame ones; the method was immunoSEQ multiplex PCR. The sample lists 84,000 or so clones, over 65% occurring once. Time point denoted: pretreatment peripheral blood. The source was PBMCs, collected around atezolizumab (anti-PD-L1) treatment. The receptor source for this set is a man aged 55 to 70 with urothelial cancer.

This clone appeared a single time. This chain connects TRBV7-9 to TRBJ1-2, with TRBD1 identical over 9 bases. V was pared by 5 bases and J by 8 bases, with 15 bases of the junction left unmatched. CDR1 is SEHNR and CDR2 is FQNEAQ in the germline V gene (reference sequence). The CDR3 has 16 residues. The CDR3 protein is CASSPTLDRGEGGYTF. The CDR3 DNA reads as TGTGCCAGCAGCCCGACTTTGGACAGGGGAGAAGGCGGCTACACCTTC.

The rearrangement uses TRBV30 and TRBJ2-6; weak D call: TRBD1 (5 bases). This CDR3 is 13 amino acids long. The germline V and J ends were trimmed by 8 bases and 1 base, with 9 bases remaining between them. Germline lookup yields CDR1 GTSNPN and CDR2 SVGIG (reference sequence). CDR3 in amino acids: CASQGSGANVLTF. The CDR3 DNA sequence: TGTGCCAGCCAGGGTTCTGGGGCCAACGTCCTGACTTTC.

This rearrangement joins TRBV10-1 to TRBJ1-1; D is unclear. The CDR3 runs 14 residues. Germline loops: CDR1 WNHNN, CDR2 SYGVQD (reference sequence). V was cut by 2 bases and J by 5 bases, with 12 bases left in between. CDR3 nucleotide sequence: TGCGCCAGCAGTGAGAGCGGCGCCGCGACTGAAGCTTTCTTT. It codes for CASSESGAATEAFF.

The chain recombines TRBV30 with TRBJ1-1; D gene ambiguous. The V and J ends lost 0 bases and 5 bases respectively, with 10 bases between them. Per germline, CDR1 GTSNPN and CDR2 SVGIG (reference sequence). The CDR3 is made up of 13 amino acids. In DNA form, the CDR3 reads TGTGCCTGGAGTGTACTCGGTCGGACTGAAGCTTTCTTT. Translated, it gives CAWSVLGRTEAFF.

The rearrangement joins TRBV30 to TRBJ2-7, with D tentatively TRBD1 (6 bases). Per the germline V gene, CDR1 is GTSNPN and CDR2 is SVGIG (reference sequence). The V gene lost 3 bases and the J gene lost 3 bases, with 12 bases spanning the gap. The CDR3 loop spans 13 amino acids. CDR3 loop: CAWSPRGNYEQYF. CDR3 sequence (DNA): TGTGCCTGGAGCCCGAGGGGGAACTACGAGCAGTACTTC.